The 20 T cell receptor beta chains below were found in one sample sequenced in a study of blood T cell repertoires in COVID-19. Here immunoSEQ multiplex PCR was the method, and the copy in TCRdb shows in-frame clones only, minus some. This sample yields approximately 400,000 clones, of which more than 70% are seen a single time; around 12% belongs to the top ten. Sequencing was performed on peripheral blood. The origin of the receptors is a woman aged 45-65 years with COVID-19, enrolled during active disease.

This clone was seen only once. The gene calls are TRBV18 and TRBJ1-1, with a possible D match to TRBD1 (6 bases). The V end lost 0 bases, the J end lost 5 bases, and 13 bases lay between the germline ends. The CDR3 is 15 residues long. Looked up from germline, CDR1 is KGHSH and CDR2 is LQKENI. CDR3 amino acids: CASSPPSGVGTEAFF. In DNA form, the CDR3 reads TGTGCCAGCTCACCACCTTCAGGGGTGGGGACTGAAGCTTTCTTT.

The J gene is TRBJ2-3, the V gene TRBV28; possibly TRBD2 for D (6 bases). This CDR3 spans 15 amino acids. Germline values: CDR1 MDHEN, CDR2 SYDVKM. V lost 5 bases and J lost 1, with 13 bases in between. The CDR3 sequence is CASSLGLTRTDTQYF. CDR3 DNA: TGTGCCAGCAGTCTGGGACTGACCCGCACAGATACGCAGTATTTT.

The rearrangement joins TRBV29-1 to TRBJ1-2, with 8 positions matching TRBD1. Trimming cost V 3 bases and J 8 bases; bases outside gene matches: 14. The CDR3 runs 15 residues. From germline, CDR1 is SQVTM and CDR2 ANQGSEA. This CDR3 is CSVELWGQAFVGYTF. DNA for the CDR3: TGCAGCGTTGAGCTGTGGGGACAGGCCTTCGTGGGCTACACCTTC.

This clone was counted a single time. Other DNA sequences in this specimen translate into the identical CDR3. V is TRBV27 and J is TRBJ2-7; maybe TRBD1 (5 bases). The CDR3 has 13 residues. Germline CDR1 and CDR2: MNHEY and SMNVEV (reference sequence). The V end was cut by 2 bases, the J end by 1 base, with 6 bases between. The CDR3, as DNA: TGTGCCAGCAGTTTAGCAGGGTCCTACGAGCAGTACTTC. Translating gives CASSLAGSYEQYF.

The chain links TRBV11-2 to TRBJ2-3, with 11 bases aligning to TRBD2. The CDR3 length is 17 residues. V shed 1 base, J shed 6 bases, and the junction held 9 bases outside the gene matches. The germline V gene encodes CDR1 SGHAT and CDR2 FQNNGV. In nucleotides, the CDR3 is TGTGCCAGCAGCTTAGTGGGACTAGCGGTAAATGGCGATACGCAGTATTTT. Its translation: CASSLVGLAVNGDTQYF.

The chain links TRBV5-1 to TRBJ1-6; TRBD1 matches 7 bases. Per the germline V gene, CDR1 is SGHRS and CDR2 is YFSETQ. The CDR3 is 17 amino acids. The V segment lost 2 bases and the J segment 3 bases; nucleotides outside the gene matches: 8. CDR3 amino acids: CASSFSQGGFYNSPLHF. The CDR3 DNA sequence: TGCGCCAGCAGCTTTTCCCAGGGGGGCTTCTATAATTCACCCCTCCACTTT.

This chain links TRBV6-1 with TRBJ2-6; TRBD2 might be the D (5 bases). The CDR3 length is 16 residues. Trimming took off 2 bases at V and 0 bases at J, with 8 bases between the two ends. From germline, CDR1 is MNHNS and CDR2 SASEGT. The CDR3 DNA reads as TGTGCCAGCAGTGAACAGAGGGACTCTGGGGCCAACGTCCTGACTTTC. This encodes CASSEQRDSGANVLTF.

The CDR3 DNA reads TGTGCCAGCAGTTTATACGGACAGGGAGAAGATGAAAAACTGTTTTTT. Its translation: CASSLYGQGEDEKLFF. This chain links TRBV27 with TRBJ1-4; 8 bases map to TRBD1. The V and J ends lost 1 base and 6 bases, in that order; junction bases with no gene match: 7. The CDR3 spans 16 residues. Germline values: CDR1 MNHEY, CDR2 SMNVEV (reference sequence).

CDR3 DNA: TGTGCCAGCAGCCCTGACAGTTACTCTGGGGCCAACGTCCTGACTTTC. Translation: CASSPDSYSGANVLTF. V is TRBV7-9 and J is TRBJ2-6; weak D call: TRBD1 (5 bases). The CDR3 has 16 residues. V was shortened by 5 bases and J by 0 bases, with 11 bases between the two germline ends. Germline assignment: CDR1 SEHNR and CDR2 FQNEAQ (reference sequence).

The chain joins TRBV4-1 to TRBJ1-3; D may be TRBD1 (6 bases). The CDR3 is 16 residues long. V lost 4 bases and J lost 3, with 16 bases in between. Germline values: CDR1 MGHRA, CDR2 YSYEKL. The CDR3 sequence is CASSPRDTNLGNTIYF. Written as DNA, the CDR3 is TGCGCCAGCAGCCCCCGGGACACGAATCTTGGAAACACCATATATTTT.

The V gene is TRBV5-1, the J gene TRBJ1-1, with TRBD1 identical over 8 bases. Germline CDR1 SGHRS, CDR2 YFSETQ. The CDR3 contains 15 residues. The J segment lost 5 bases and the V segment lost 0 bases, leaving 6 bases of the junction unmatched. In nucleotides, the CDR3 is TGCGCCAGCAGCTTGGCAACAGGGGGGACTACTGAAGCTTTCTTT. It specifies CASSLATGGTTEAFF.

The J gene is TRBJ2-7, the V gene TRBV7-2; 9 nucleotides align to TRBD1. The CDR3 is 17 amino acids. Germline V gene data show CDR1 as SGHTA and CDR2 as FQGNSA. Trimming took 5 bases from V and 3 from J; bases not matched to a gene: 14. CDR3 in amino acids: CASSPRTGVSQFYEQYF. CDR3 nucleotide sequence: TGTGCCAGCAGCCCTCGGACAGGGGTAAGCCAGTTCTACGAGCAGTACTTC. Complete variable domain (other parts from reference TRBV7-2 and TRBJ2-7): GAGVSQSPSNKVTEKGKDVELRCDPISGHTALYWYRQSLGQGLEFLIYFQGNSAPDKSGLPSDRFSAERTGGSVSTLTIQRTQQEDSAVYLCASSPRTGVSQFYEQYFGPGTRLTVT.

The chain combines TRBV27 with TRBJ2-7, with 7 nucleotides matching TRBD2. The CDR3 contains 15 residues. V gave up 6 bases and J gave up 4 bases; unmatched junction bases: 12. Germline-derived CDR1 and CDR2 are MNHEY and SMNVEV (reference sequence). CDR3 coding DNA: TGTGCCAGCAGCCCCTATTTGGCGGGGGTGTACGAGCAGTACTTC. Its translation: CASSPYLAGVYEQYF.

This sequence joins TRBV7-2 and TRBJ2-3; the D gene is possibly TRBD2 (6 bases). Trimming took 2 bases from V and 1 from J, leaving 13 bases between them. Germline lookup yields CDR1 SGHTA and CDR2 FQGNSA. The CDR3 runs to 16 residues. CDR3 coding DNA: TGTGCCAGCAGCTTAAGTCAGTGGGGGGGCACAGATACGCAGTATTTT. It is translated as CASSLSQWGGTDTQYF. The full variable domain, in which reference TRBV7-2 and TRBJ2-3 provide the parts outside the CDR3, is GAGVSQSPSNKVTEKGKDVELRCDPISGHTALYWYRQSLGQGLEFLIYFQGNSAPDKSGLPSDRFSAERTGGSVSTLTIQRTQQEDSAVYLCASSLSQWGGTDTQYFGPGTRLTVL.

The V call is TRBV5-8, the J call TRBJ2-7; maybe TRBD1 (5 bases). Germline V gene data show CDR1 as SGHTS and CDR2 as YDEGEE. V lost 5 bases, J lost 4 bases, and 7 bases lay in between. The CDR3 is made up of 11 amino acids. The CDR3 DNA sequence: TGTGCCAGCAGAGGGGATTACGAGCAGTACTTC. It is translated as CASRGDYEQYF.

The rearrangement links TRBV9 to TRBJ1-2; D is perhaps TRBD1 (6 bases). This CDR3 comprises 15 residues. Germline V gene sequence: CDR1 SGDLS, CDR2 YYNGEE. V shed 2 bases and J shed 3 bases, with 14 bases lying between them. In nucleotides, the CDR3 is TGTGCCAGCAGCGTCGGTGACAGGAGTTACTATGGCTACACCTTC. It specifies CASSVGDRSYYGYTF.

The CDR3, as DNA: TGTGCCAGCGGGTACGGCGGGGAGAGCGAGCAGTACTTC. It yields the protein CASGYGGESEQYF. The chain recombines TRBV3-1 (or the pseudogene TRBV3-2) with TRBJ2-7; weak D call: TRBD2 (6 bases). Looked up from germline, CDR1 is LGHDT and CDR2 is YNNKEL (reference sequence). V lost 8 bases and J 6 bases, leaving 17 bases between the germline ends. CDR3 length: 13 amino acids.

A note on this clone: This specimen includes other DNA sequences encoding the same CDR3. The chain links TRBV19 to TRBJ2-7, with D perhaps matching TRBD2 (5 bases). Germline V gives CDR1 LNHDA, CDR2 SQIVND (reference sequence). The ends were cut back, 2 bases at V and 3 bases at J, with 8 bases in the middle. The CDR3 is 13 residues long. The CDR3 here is CASSIRGGYEQYF. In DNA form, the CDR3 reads TGTGCCAGTAGTATACGCGGAGGCTACGAGCAGTACTTC.

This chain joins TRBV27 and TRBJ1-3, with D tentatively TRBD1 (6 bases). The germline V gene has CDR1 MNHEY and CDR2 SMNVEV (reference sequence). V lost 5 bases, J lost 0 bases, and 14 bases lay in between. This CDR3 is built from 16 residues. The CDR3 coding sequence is TGTGCCAGCAGTCCACATGACAGGATCTCTGGAAACACCATATATTTT. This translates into CASSPHDRISGNTIYF.

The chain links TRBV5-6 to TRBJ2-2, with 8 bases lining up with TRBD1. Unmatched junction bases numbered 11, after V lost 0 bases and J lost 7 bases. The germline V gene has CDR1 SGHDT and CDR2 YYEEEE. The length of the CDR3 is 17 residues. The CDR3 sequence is CASSLAGQGASFGELFF. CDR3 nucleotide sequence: TGTGCCAGCAGCTTGGCCGGTCAGGGGGCGTCGTTCGGGGAGCTGTTTTTT.